The 26 T cell receptor beta chains in this list originate from one sample, sequenced in a study of beta chain features in type 1 diabetes. Expressed TCRB transcripts were sequenced because the entire RNA isolate underwent reverse transcription. Profiled with immunoSEQ multiplex PCR; TCRdb holds only in-frame clones, not every one. The data show around 600,000 clones, over 10% seen once. Overall study results and limits: Significant though moderate, a shortening of TCRB CDR3s appeared in all four CD4+ subsets of Type 1 diabetes patients.

Their antigens remain unidentified. Sequenced: naive CD4+ T cells from blood. Every receptor here comes from a man aged 25 to 40 with type 1 diabetes.

This chain joins TRBV4-2 and TRBJ1-6; D might be TRBD1 (5 bases). Germline V gene sequence: CDR1 LGHNA, CDR2 YNFKEQ. CDR3 length: 17 residues. Trimming took 0 bases from V and 9 from J, leaving 18 bases between them. In DNA form, the CDR3 reads TGTGCCAGCAGCCAAGACGCCGGGACCACTAAGGGTTCACCCCTCCACTTT. Translated, it gives CASSQDAGTTKGSPLHF.

CDR3 nucleotide sequence: TGCGCCAGCAGCCGAGACAGGGGCTCCTACGAGCAGTACTTC. Translating it yields CASSRDRGSYEQYF. V and J are TRBV4-3 and TRBJ2-7; 8 nucleotides agree with TRBD1. The CDR3 loop spans 14 amino acids. CDR1 is LGHNA, CDR2 YSLEER, per germline. V shed 4 bases, J shed 0 bases, and the junction held 2 bases outside the gene matches.

The rearrangement uses TRBV7-2 and TRBJ1-5; TRBD1 matches at 7 bases. This CDR3 spans 15 amino acids. J gave up 3 bases and V 5 bases, and 7 bases lay outside the gene matches. The germline gives CDR1 SGHTA, CDR2 FQGNSA. CDR3: CASSGGTGVNQPQHF. The CDR3 DNA sequence: TGTGCCAGCAGCGGGGGCACAGGGGTCAATCAGCCCCAGCATTTT.

V is TRBV25-1 and J is TRBJ1-2; D possibly corresponds to TRBD1 (6 bases). There are 14 residues in the CDR3. The V end lost 1 base, the J end lost 4 bases, and 10 bases lay between the germline ends. Germline CDR1 MGHDK, CDR2 SYGVNS. The CDR3 bases are TGTGCCAGCAGTGAATCGGACAGCCCCTATGGCTACACCTTC. It yields the protein CASSESDSPYGYTF.

Here the CDR3 DNA reads TGTGCCTCTACCGTGGGGTCCTATAATTCACCCCTCCACTTT. Residues: CASTVGSYNSPLHF. The chain uses TRBV6-6 and TRBJ1-6; no definite D call. The CDR3 length is 14 residues. Germline V gene sequence: CDR1 MNHNY, CDR2 SVGAGI (reference sequence). Trimming took off 11 bases at V and 1 base at J, with 12 bases between the two ends.

This clone was recorded a few times. This CDR3 is also generated by other DNA sequences in the sample. The rearrangement joins TRBV10-3 to TRBJ2-1, with 14 bases that match TRBD2. The V segment lost 3 bases and the J segment 6 bases; nucleotides outside the gene matches: 1. CDR3 length: 15 amino acids. Looked up from germline, CDR1 is ENHRY and CDR2 is SYGVKD. The CDR3 coding sequence is TGTGCCATCAGTGAAGGACTAGCGGGGGGCAATGAGCAGTTCTTC. Translation: CAISEGLAGGNEQFF.

This clone showed up just a few times. The rearrangement uses TRBV7-2 and TRBJ1-5, with a possible D match to TRBD1 (5 bases). Germline V lookup: CDR1 SGHTA, CDR2 FQGNSA. V gave up 1 base and J gave up 0 bases, with 10 bases separating them. The CDR3 totals 16 residues. The CDR3 protein is CASSLVPGHSNQPQHF. The CDR3 nucleotides read TGTGCCAGCAGCTTAGTCCCAGGACATAGCAATCAGCCCCAGCATTTT.

The chain links TRBV5-1 to TRBJ1-2; TRBD1 might be the D (6 bases). The CDR3 has 14 residues. Germline loops: CDR1 SGHRS, CDR2 YFSETQ. V was shortened by 5 bases and J by 8 bases, with 19 bases between the two germline ends. The CDR3 nucleotides read TGCGCCAGCAGTTTTGTCCCAGGGGACGGAGGCTACACCTTC. Its protein is CASSFVPGDGGYTF.

This clone has just a few counts. The chain is built from TRBV19 and TRBJ1-1; TRBD1 might be the D (6 bases). This CDR3 has 14 amino acids. Germline CDR1 reads LNHDA; CDR2 reads SQIVND (reference sequence). Trimming took off 7 bases at V and 4 bases at J, with 16 bases between the two ends. The CDR3 loop is CASIARGAGTEAFF. CDR3 nucleotides: TGTGCCAGTATAGCCCGGGGGGCTGGCACTGAAGCTTTCTTT.

The V call is TRBV5-1, the J call TRBJ1-2; TRBD1 is a possible D gene (5 bases). Germline-derived CDR1 and CDR2 are SGHRS and YFSETQ. The CDR3 consists of 15 residues. V lost 4 bases and J 0 bases, leaving 13 bases between the germline ends. CDR3 coding DNA: TGCGCCAGCAGCCCTGGACACGAAACTAACTATGGCTACACCTTC. Amino acids: CASSPGHETNYGYTF.

The genes are TRBV6-6 and TRBJ2-5; no definite D call. Germline CDR1 MNHNY, CDR2 SVGAGI (reference sequence). The germline V and J ends were trimmed by 5 bases and 2 bases, with 18 bases remaining between them. The CDR3 extends over 16 amino acids. This CDR3 reads CASSRAGYTLQETQYF. The CDR3 DNA is TGTGCCAGCAGTCGGGCAGGTTACACCCTTCAAGAGACCCAGTACTTC.

This clone was seen more than once but under ten times. The chain carries TRBV7-9 and TRBJ1-6, with unresolved D. The CDR3 consists of 16 residues. Trimming stripped 1 base from V and 7 bases from J, with 14 bases between. Germline V CDR1 and CDR2: SEHNR, FQNEAQ (reference sequence). The chain's CDR3 is CASSLVVPRENSPLHF. For the CDR3, the DNA is TGTGCCAGCAGCTTAGTTGTCCCGCGGGAAAATTCACCCCTCCACTTT.

CDR3 amino acids: CASSVATGLTYEQYF. CDR3 sequence (DNA): TGTGCCAGCAGCGTCGCCACAGGGCTTACCTACGAGCAGTACTTC. V gene TRBV9 combines with J gene TRBJ2-7; D may be TRBD1 (6 bases). Germline V gene lookup returns CDR1 SGDLS and CDR2 YYNGEE. This CDR3 contains 15 residues. V was clipped by 2 bases and J by 2 bases, with 14 bases between them.

V and J are TRBV2 and TRBJ1-4; 8 nucleotides match TRBD1. J was trimmed by 4 bases and V by 6 bases; bases with no gene match: 7. The CDR3 loop spans 15 amino acids. Per germline, CDR1 SNHLY and CDR2 FYNNEI. The CDR3, as DNA: TGTGCCAGCAGCGTTGCCACAGGGGGTAATGAAAAACTGTTTTTT. As protein: CASSVATGGNEKLFF.

This clone was counted only a few times. J is TRBJ1-2 and V is TRBV30, with a weak D call TRBD1 (5 bases). This CDR3 comprises 13 residues. The V end lost 1 base, the J end lost 7 bases, and 13 bases lay between the germline ends. Germline V CDR1 and CDR2: GTSNPN, SVGIG (reference sequence). The CDR3 sequence: CAWSEIGEGGYTF. The CDR3 DNA is TGTGCCTGGAGTGAAATAGGGGAAGGTGGCTACACCTTC.

This clone was recorded a few times. The genes are TRBV7-2 and TRBJ2-1, with D possibly TRBD1 on 7 matching bases. Per the germline V gene, CDR1 is SGHTA and CDR2 is FQGNSA. This CDR3 region has 15 residues. Deletions cut 3 bases from V and 5 bases from J, with 14 bases between. DNA for the CDR3: TGTGCCAGCAGCTTCGGTGCGGGACAGCACAATGAGCAGTTCTTC. This gives the protein CASSFGAGQHNEQFF.

The CDR3 DNA follows: TGTGCCAGCAGTACGACTGACTATGGCTACACCTTC. Encoded protein: CASSTTDYGYTF. The chain joins TRBV28 to TRBJ1-2; D uncertain. The CDR3 runs to 12 residues. The germline V gene has CDR1 MDHEN and CDR2 SYDVKM. The V end was cut by 5 bases, the J end by 3 bases, with 7 bases between.

The sample holds a few counts of this clone. The chain links TRBV6-1 to TRBJ2-7, with TRBD2 matching over 10 bases. CDR3 length equals 14 residues. Trimming removed 8 bases from V and 2 bases from J; junction bases left unmatched: 6. Germline CDR1 MNHNS, CDR2 SASEGT. The CDR3 DNA follows: TGTGCCAGCTCAAGCGGGGGGGTGCCCTACGAGCAGTACTTC. Residues: CASSSGGVPYEQYF.

This clone was recorded a few times. The V gene is TRBV11-2, the J gene TRBJ2-7; D might be TRBD1 (6 bases). The germline CDR1 and CDR2 sequences are SGHAT and FQNNGV. The V gene lost 4 bases and the J gene lost 7 bases, with 11 bases spanning the gap. CDR3 length equals 12 residues. Written as DNA, the CDR3 is TGTGCCAGCAGCTCGATACAGGGAGAGCAGTACTTC. It specifies CASSSIQGEQYF.

The CDR3 nucleotides read TGTGCCAGCAGCTTTCAGGCCCGGGAGGGAGAGACCCAGTACTTC. Translated, it gives CASSFQAREGETQYF. This chain links TRBV7-2 with TRBJ2-5; 8 bases align to TRBD2. V shed 3 bases and J 4 bases; nucleotides not matched to a gene: 7. The germline V gene encodes CDR1 SGHTA and CDR2 FQGNSA. The CDR3 totals 15 residues.

In its sample, this clone was seen a few times. This chain links TRBV9 with TRBJ1-2; 7 positions match TRBD1. Germline-derived CDR1 and CDR2 are SGDLS and YYNGEE. The CDR3 sequence is 13 residues long. J lost 4 bases, V lost 3 bases, and 3 bases had no gene match. In DNA, the CDR3 is TGTGCCAGCAGCGCAGGGGACAGCTATGGCTACACCTTC. Translated: CASSAGDSYGYTF.

This clone was seen only a few times. The rearrangement links TRBV5-4 to TRBJ2-1; the D gene is possibly TRBD2 (5 bases). The germline V gene encodes CDR1 SGHNT and CDR2 YYREEE (reference sequence). V was trimmed by 6 bases and J by 4 bases, leaving 20 bases between them. The CDR3 covers 16 residues. This CDR3 is CASTMEALDPYNEQFF. CDR3 sequence (DNA): TGTGCCAGCACCATGGAGGCCCTCGATCCTTACAATGAGCAGTTCTTC.

The CDR3 DNA sequence: TGCGCCAGCAGCCCTAGCGGGGGGGCGGATACGCAGTATTTT. It specifies CASSPSGGADTQYF. The rearrangement joins TRBV4-3 to TRBJ2-3; 12 nucleotides match TRBD2. With V trimmed by 4 bases and J by 6 bases, 2 bases remained unmatched. The V gene's germline CDR1 is LGHNA and CDR2 YSLEER. The CDR3 length is 14 residues.

This sequence joins TRBV5-1 and TRBJ2-1; 14 bases are shared with TRBD2. Trimming took 4 bases from V and 7 from J; bases not matched to a gene: 4. The CDR3 has 15 amino acids. The germline V gene has CDR1 SGHRS and CDR2 YFSETQ. The CDR3 loop reads CASSKGLAGENEQFF. The CDR3 nucleotides read TGCGCCAGCAGCAAGGGACTAGCGGGGGAGAATGAGCAGTTCTTC.

This clone was counted a few times. The chain carries TRBV6-5 and TRBJ1-2; D unclear. From germline, CDR1 is MNHEY and CDR2 SVGAGI. The V end lost 6 bases, the J end lost 8 bases, and 16 bases lay between the germline ends. CDR3 length equals 13 residues. The CDR3 protein is CASSPDRLGGYTF. In nucleotides, the CDR3 is TGTGCCAGCAGCCCGGACCGCCTAGGAGGCTACACCTTC.

This clone showed up just a few times. V gene TRBV4-3 combines with J gene TRBJ1-2; a possible D gene is TRBD1 (5 bases). The V end lost 2 bases, the J end lost 4 bases, and 11 bases lay between the germline ends. From germline, CDR1 is LGHNA and CDR2 YSLEER. The CDR3 sequence is 14 residues long. CDR3 sequence reads: CASSQSQELYGYTF. For the CDR3, the DNA is TGCGCCAGCAGCCAATCACAGGAACTCTATGGCTACACCTTC.